Each of the 21 T cell receptor beta chains below was sequenced from the same sample in a study of shared clonotypes between healthy human individuals. Here immunoSEQ multiplex PCR was the method, and the copy in TCRdb shows in-frame clones only, minus some. Seen here are about 2.5 million clones, roughly 92% observed once, and the top ten hold approximately 0.4%. The source material was naive CD4+ T cells from PBMCs. Described subset: CD45RA+ positively selected. These TCRs come from a man aged 18-30 years in good health. Some clones in this sample may be carry-over from other donors' samples.

The chain has TRBV19 and TRBJ2-2; 9 positions agree with TRBD2. This CDR3 contains 16 residues. V was pared by 5 bases and J by 5 bases, with 9 bases of the junction left unmatched. The V gene's germline CDR1 is LNHDA and CDR2 SQIVND (reference sequence). CDR3 nucleotide sequence: TGTGCCAGTAGTTCCCAAGCTAGCGGGGCGACCGGGGAGCTGTTTTTT. This translates into CASSSQASGATGELFF. Looking up the rest from reference TRBV19 and TRBJ2-2 gives the full variable domain: DGGITQSPKYLFRKEGQNVTLSCEQNLNHDAMYWYRQDPGQGLRLIYYSQIVNDFQKGDIAEGYSVSREKKESFPLTVTSAQKNPTAFYLCASSSQASGATGELFFGEGSRLTVL.

The J gene is TRBJ2-4, the V gene TRBV5-7; 9 nucleotides align to TRBD1. TRBV5-7 belongs to the ORF category, with a function that is uncertain. The CDR3 is 16 amino acids. V lost 5 bases to trimming and J lost 0 bases; unmatched junction nucleotides: 6. CDR3 region: CASSFYRGLAKNIQYF. The CDR3 DNA reads TGTGCCAGCAGTTTTTACAGGGGGCTAGCCAAAAACATTCAGTACTTC.

The count of this clone is one. The V and J genes are TRBV28 and TRBJ2-6; no clear D. The V and J ends lost 4 bases and 2 bases respectively, with 6 bases between them. The V gene's germline CDR1 is MDHEN and CDR2 SYDVKM. The length of the CDR3 is 14 residues. The CDR3 nucleotides are TGTGCCAGCAGTTCACAAACTGGGGCCAACGTCCTGACTTTC. Translated: CASSSQTGANVLTF.

For the CDR3, the DNA is TGCAGTGTCAGGGCTGGAAACACCATATATTTT. Translating it yields CSVRAGNTIYF. The chain couples TRBV20-1 to TRBJ1-3, with D possibly being TRBD1 (5 bases). Germline values: CDR1 DFQATT, CDR2 SNEGSKA (reference sequence). With 7 bases removed from V and 2 bases from J, the gap between germline ends came to 6 bases. This CDR3 comprises 11 residues.

This rearrangement joins TRBV6-1 to TRBJ1-5; D perhaps matches TRBD1 (5 bases). Germline CDR1 MNHNS, CDR2 SASEGT. Trimming pared 7 bases from V and 6 bases from J, leaving 16 bases between. This CDR3 spans 14 amino acids. In DNA form, the CDR3 reads TGTGCCAGCACCCAGGGAGGGGTGGTTCAGCCCCAGCATTTT. Translated, it gives CASTQGGVVQPQHF.

V and J are TRBV2 and TRBJ2-3; D is ambiguous. Germline CDR1 reads SNHLY; CDR2 reads FYNNEI. This CDR3 spans 13 amino acids. V gave up 4 bases and J gave up 6 bases, with 11 bases separating them. CDR3 sequence reads: CASSGRPADTQYF. DNA of the CDR3: TGTGCCAGCAGTGGTCGGCCGGCTGATACGCAGTATTTT.

This clone was counted between two and nine times. Other nucleotide sequences in the sample specify the same CDR3. The genes are TRBV7-9 and TRBJ2-7; D gene ambiguous. The germline CDR1 and CDR2 sequences are SEHNR and FQNEAQ (reference sequence). The V gene lost 4 bases and the J gene lost 0 bases, with 4 bases spanning the gap. The CDR3 length is 12 residues. CDR3 bases: TGTGCCAGCAGCTCTAGCTCCTACGAGCAGTACTTC. Translating gives CASSSSSYEQYF.

V is TRBV5-1 and J is TRBJ1-5, with no clear D. Germline CDR1 SGHRS, CDR2 YFSETQ. The CDR3 covers 17 residues. V was shortened by 4 bases and J by 0 bases, with 17 bases between the two germline ends. DNA for the CDR3: TGCGCCAGCAGCGCAACCGCTGGTGGAAATAGCAATCAGCCCCAGCATTTT. This translates into CASSATAGGNSNQPQHF.

This rearrangement joins TRBV6-5 to TRBJ2-3; maybe TRBD2 (5 bases). V was pared by 6 bases and J by 5 bases, with 12 bases between. Per the germline V gene, CDR1 is MNHEY and CDR2 is SVGAGI. The CDR3 consists of 13 residues. The CDR3 bases are TGTGCCAGCAGCCAGGACTCGGAAGATACGCAGTATTTT. It is translated as CASSQDSEDTQYF.

Here the CDR3 reads CASSPLVAKNIQYF. The CDR3 DNA sequence: TGCGCCAGCAGCCCGTTAGTAGCCAAAAACATTCAGTACTTC. This sequence joins TRBV5-1 and TRBJ2-4; D gene ambiguous. The CDR3 is 14 residues long. From germline, CDR1 is SGHRS and CDR2 YFSETQ. The V end was cut by 4 bases, the J end by 0 bases, with 8 bases between.

This chain uses TRBV28 with TRBJ2-7; perhaps TRBD2 as D (5 bases). Per the germline V gene, CDR1 is MDHEN and CDR2 is SYDVKM. V dropped 7 bases and J dropped 0 bases, with 13 bases sitting between them. CDR3 length equals 14 residues. For the CDR3, the DNA is TGTGCCAGCACTTGGACGGGGAGCTCCTACGAGCAGTACTTC. Residues: CASTWTGSSYEQYF.

The chain links TRBV2 to TRBJ2-7; D is perhaps TRBD2 (5 bases). V gave up 7 bases and J gave up 9 bases, with 16 bases separating them. Germline loops: CDR1 SNHLY, CDR2 FYNNEI. The CDR3 contains 12 residues. The CDR3 nucleotides read TGTGCCAGCACTCCAGCGGAGGCCAGGCAGTACTTC. As protein: CASTPAEARQYF.

The rearrangement uses TRBV30 and TRBJ2-3; 12 bases match TRBD2. The CDR3 extends over 15 amino acids. Trimming removed 3 bases from V and 6 bases from J; junction bases left unmatched: 7. Germline CDR1 and CDR2: GTSNPN and SVGIG (reference sequence). For the CDR3, the DNA is TGTGCCTGGAGCCGACTAGCGGGAGTAACGGATACGCAGTATTTT. This gives the protein CAWSRLAGVTDTQYF.

As for this clone: This specimen includes other DNA sequences encoding the same CDR3. The chain joins TRBV11-3 to TRBJ2-1; D gene ambiguous. The CDR3 is 13 residues long. Germline CDR1 and CDR2: SGHNT and YENEEA. Trimming took off 3 bases at V and 0 bases at J, with 3 bases between the two ends. Here the CDR3 reads CASSLGSYNEQFF. CDR3 sequence (DNA): TGTGCCAGCAGCTTGGGCTCCTACAATGAGCAGTTCTTC.

V is TRBV25-1 and J is TRBJ1-3, with 10 bases aligning to TRBD1. Losses at the gene ends were 6 bases for V and 4 bases for J; bases not matched to a gene: 12. Germline CDR1 reads MGHDK; CDR2 reads SYGVNS. The CDR3 loop spans 17 amino acids. The CDR3 DNA reads as TGTGCCAGCAGCCGAGGGGGACAGGGGACGAGAGGAAACACCATATATTTT. Its translation: CASSRGGQGTRGNTIYF.

The chain is built from TRBV28 and TRBJ1-4; D is unclear. The CDR3 is 14 amino acids. Trimming left V 5 bases short and J 0 bases short, with 7 bases between. Germline V lookup: CDR1 MDHEN, CDR2 SYDVKM. The CDR3: CASSRIATNEKLFF. CDR3 bases: TGTGCCAGCAGTAGAATTGCAACTAATGAAAAACTGTTTTTT.

V gene TRBV19 combines with J gene TRBJ1-2; D is ambiguous. Trimming removed 4 bases at V and 6 bases at J, with 9 bases between. Germline loops: CDR1 LNHDA, CDR2 SQIVND (reference sequence). The CDR3 runs to 12 residues. The CDR3 loop is CASSNRVDGYTF. In DNA form, the CDR3 reads TGTGCCAGTAGTAACCGAGTGGATGGCTACACCTTC.

V usage is TRBV5-4 and J usage is TRBJ2-7; TRBD2 matches at 13 bases. Germline V lookup: CDR1 SGHNT, CDR2 YYREEE (reference sequence). V shed 3 bases, J shed 6 bases, and the junction held 9 bases outside the gene matches. The CDR3 extends over 16 amino acids. CDR3 region: CASSSRLAGGGGEQYF. The CDR3 DNA follows: TGTGCCAGCAGCTCCAGACTAGCGGGAGGAGGGGGCGAGCAGTACTTC.

The genes are TRBV6-5 and TRBJ2-2; the D gene is possibly TRBD1 (5 bases). CDR1 MNHEY and CDR2 SVGAGI come from the germline V gene. The CDR3 loop spans 15 amino acids. The V end lost 6 bases, the J end lost 2 bases, and 13 bases lay between the germline ends. The CDR3 bases are TGTGCCAGCAGCACCGCTCAGGGTAACACCGGGGAGCTGTTTTTT. Protein: CASSTAQGNTGELFF.

This clone was counted a single time. V gene TRBV6-5 combines with J gene TRBJ1-2; maybe TRBD1 (5 bases). V dropped 10 bases and J dropped 0 bases, with 15 bases sitting between them. Germline lookup yields CDR1 MNHEY and CDR2 SVGAGI. There are 14 residues in the CDR3. The CDR3 DNA reads TGTGCCATACGATGGGACCCCCCTAACTATGGCTACACCTTC. Encoded protein: CAIRWDPPNYGYTF.

The V and J genes are TRBV15 and TRBJ2-7; a possible D gene is TRBD1 (5 bases). The CDR3 runs to 12 residues. From germline, CDR1 is LNHNV and CDR2 YYDKDF (reference sequence). The ends were cut back, 5 bases at V and 5 bases at J, with 10 bases in the middle. In DNA, the CDR3 is TGTGCCACCAGCGGTACAGGACACGAGCAGTACTTC. This sequence encodes CATSGTGHEQYF.